This paragraph covers one T cell receptor (beta chain) sequence. Its antigen remains unidentified. This CDR3 spans 14 amino acids. Germline values: CDR1 MDHEN, CDR2 SYDVKM. Trimming stripped 3 bases from V and 7 bases from J, with 13 bases between. PCR used 60 Vbeta primers and 13 Jbeta primers. The table came from immunoSEQ multiplex PCR; TCRdb's copy has only in-frame clones and leaves some out. The sample consists of around 130,000 clones, roughly 82% of them appearing once. The sample originates from a study of cytomegalovirus exposure and HLA in healthy donors. Study-level results: The likely origin of a cluster of highly shared sequence variants was a sequencing artifact. The authors listed 180 or so TCR beta chains as cytomegalovirus-associated.

This receptor was taken from a male donor in good health and CMV-seropositive. The V and J genes are TRBV28 and TRBJ1-5; possibly TRBD1 for D (5 bases). What was sequenced was PBMCs. The CDR3 coding sequence is TGTGCCAGCAGTTTTTCGGGGGAAATCCAGCCCCAGCATTTT. Its protein is CASSFSGEIQPQHF.